The 12 T cell receptor beta chains presented below share a single source sample, sequenced in a study of T-cell reconstitution after alpha-beta-depleted transplantation in children. Unique molecular identifiers were used to barcode this TCRbeta library. TCRdb reprocessed the PCR reads via MiXCR and lists one record per CDR3 protein. This table holds hundreds of thousands of distinct CDR3 sequences, over 9% found once. Here the sequenced sample was PBMCs, taken before TCRalphabeta/CD19-depleted stem cell transplant. These receptors were obtained from a boy younger than two with acute myeloid leukemia, due to receive a stem cell transplant.

This clonotype was seen a few times. The rearrangement links TRBV12-3 or TRBV12-4 to TRBJ2-7, with 7 bases identical to TRBD1. J lost 6 bases, V lost 5 bases, and 10 bases had no gene match. This CDR3 contains 14 residues. This CDR3 reads CASSASGTAREQYF. Here the CDR3 DNA reads TGTGCCAGCAGTGCGTCAGGGACAGCGCGCGAGCAGTACTTC.

This clonotype was detected ten times or more. The gene calls are TRBV11-1 and TRBJ2-7; 8 bases fit TRBD1. V lost 5 bases to trimming and J lost 0 bases; unmatched junction nucleotides: 18. This CDR3 is built from 19 residues. Germline assignment: CDR1 SGHAT and CDR2 FQDESV (reference sequence). The CDR3 coding sequence is TGTGCCAGCAGCAAAGGGCTGGGACAGGAGACCCGTAGCTCCTACGAGCAGTACTTC. The encoded protein is CASSKGLGQETRSSYEQYF.

This clonotype appeared many times. The rearrangement uses TRBV28 and TRBJ2-7, with 12 nucleotides matching TRBD1. Germline V gene data show CDR1 as MDHEN and CDR2 as SYDVKM. V was pared by 4 bases and J by 5 bases, with 9 bases of the junction left unmatched. The CDR3 extends over 16 amino acids. Here the CDR3 DNA reads TGTGCCAGCAGTTCAGCCGAGGGGACAGGGGGCAACGAGCAGTACTTC. This codes for CASSSAEGTGGNEQYF.

To note about this clonotype: This may come from a read error, since a much larger clone is one base off. The chain is built from TRBV7-2 and TRBJ2-7; D uncertain. CDR3 size: 12 residues. Per germline, CDR1 SGHTA and CDR2 FQGNSA. Trimming left V 4 bases short and J 4 bases short, with 8 bases between. The CDR3 loop is CASSWKPYEQYF. The CDR3 region has the DNA TGTGCCAGCAGCTGGAAACCTTACGAGCAGTACTTC.

Many counts were recorded for this clonotype. J is TRBJ2-2 and V is TRBV20-1; 7 nucleotides agree with TRBD2. Looked up from germline, CDR1 is DFQATT and CDR2 is SNEGSKA (reference sequence). The CDR3 length is 15 residues. V was pared by 6 bases and J by 11 bases, with 18 bases of the junction left unmatched. In nucleotides, the CDR3 is TGCAGTGCATGGACCTACGGGAGGCCCACGGAAGAGCTGTTTTTT. As protein: CSAWTYGRPTEELFF.

The chain combines TRBV6-6 with TRBJ2-1, with D possibly being TRBD2 (7 bases). Per germline, CDR1 MNHNY and CDR2 SVGAGI (reference sequence). The V end was cut by 2 bases, the J end by 15 bases, with 14 bases between. The CDR3 is made up of 12 amino acids. CDR3 sequence: CASSYGGAIAFF. Here the CDR3 DNA reads TGTGCCAGCAGTTACGGGGGGGCCATCGCGTTCTTC.

This clonotype was counted many times. This rearrangement joins TRBV28 to TRBJ2-1; TRBD2 agrees at 10 bases. V lost 6 bases, J lost 4 bases, and 9 bases stayed unmatched. This CDR3 region has 16 residues. Germline lookup yields CDR1 MDHEN and CDR2 SYDVKM. In DNA, the CDR3 is TGTGCCAGCAGCCTGCCCTCTAGCGGGGGATACAATGAGCAGTTCTTC. It codes for CASSLPSSGGYNEQFF.

This clonotype was detected ten times or more. The chain couples TRBV5-1 to TRBJ2-3, with 10 nucleotides matching TRBD2. After removal of 2 bases from V and 6 bases from J, the junction contained 3 bases not matched to a gene. The CDR3 covers 14 residues. Germline V gives CDR1 SGHRS, CDR2 YFSETQ. The CDR3 coding sequence is TGCGCCAGCAGCTTCGGACTAGCGGAGGATACGCAGTATTTT. As protein: CASSFGLAEDTQYF.

This clonotype showed up many times. V and J are TRBV10-2 and TRBJ2-7, with a tentative D call TRBD2 (5 bases). The CDR3 contains 13 residues. The ends were cut back, 4 bases at V and 2 bases at J, with 9 bases in the middle. Germline CDR1 and CDR2: WSHSY and SAAADI. The DNA of the CDR3 is TGCGCCAGCAGTGGGACTGGTCCCTACGAGCAGTACTTC. This gives the protein CASSGTGPYEQYF.

This clonotype was seen repeatedly, ten times or more. This chain links TRBV12-3 or TRBV12-4 with TRBJ2-5; D perhaps matches TRBD2 (5 bases). The CDR3 covers 11 residues. V dropped 10 bases and J dropped 6 bases, with 12 bases sitting between them. CDR3 DNA sequence: TGTGCCACCTTCTCGGGGAAGACCCAGTACTTC. Protein product: CATFSGKTQYF.

This clonotype was picked up many times. The V call is TRBV20-1, the J call TRBJ1-4; 7 bases agree with TRBD1. Germline CDR1 DFQATT, CDR2 SNEGSKA (reference sequence). The CDR3 is made up of 18 amino acids. V trimming: 3 bases; J trimming: 0 bases; junction bases outside the gene matches: 13. The chain's CDR3 is CSARGTHRGRATNEKLFF. In DNA form, the CDR3 reads TGCAGTGCTAGGGGGACCCACAGGGGCCGGGCAACTAATGAAAAACTGTTTTTT.

This clonotype was counted many times. The chain is built from TRBV11-1 and TRBJ2-3; 12 bases fit TRBD2. The germline gives CDR1 SGHAT, CDR2 FQDESV (reference sequence). The CDR3 totals 18 residues. V was clipped by 1 base and J by 3 bases; unmatched bases: 8. The CDR3 bases are TGTGCCAGCAGCTTAGATCGCACTAGCGGGAGGTGGACAGATACGCAGTATTTT. Amino acids: CASSLDRTSGRWTDTQYF. The variable domain in full, with the rest retrieved from reference TRBV11-1 and TRBJ2-3, is EAEVAQSPRYKITEKSQAVAFWCDPISGHATLYWYRQILGQGPELLVQFQDESVVDDSQLPKDRFSAERLKGVDSTLKIQPAELGDSAMYLCASSLDRTSGRWTDTQYFGPGTRLTVL.